The clone carrying this T cell receptor (beta chain) was seen a handful of times. Antigen unknown. This sample is part of a study of beta chain features in type 1 diabetes. Findings and limits, study-wide: Patients with Type 1 diabetes showed moderately but significantly shorter TCRB CDR3s in all four CD4+ subsets. Whether HLA type influences TCRB rearrangement remained unresolved here. In patients and controls equally, PCR might favor templates that are shorter.

cDNA synthesis used the whole RNA isolate, giving expressed TCRB sequences. Repertoires were generated with immunoSEQ multiplex PCR, while TCRdb's copy carries only in-frame clones and drops some. This sample has 640,000 or so clones, with under 15% found just once. The sample consisted of naive CD4+ T cells from blood. This TCR came from a man between 18 and 35 years old with type 1 diabetes.

The CDR3 sequence: CASSTGTGNYGYTF. The CDR3 DNA reads TGTGCCAGCAGTACCGGGACAGGAAACTATGGCTACACCTTC. J is TRBJ1-2 and V is TRBV28, with 8 bases fitting TRBD1. This CDR3 spans 14 amino acids. Trimming at V came to 5 bases and at J to 2 bases, leaving 4 bases not matched to a gene. Germline values: CDR1 MDHEN, CDR2 SYDVKM.